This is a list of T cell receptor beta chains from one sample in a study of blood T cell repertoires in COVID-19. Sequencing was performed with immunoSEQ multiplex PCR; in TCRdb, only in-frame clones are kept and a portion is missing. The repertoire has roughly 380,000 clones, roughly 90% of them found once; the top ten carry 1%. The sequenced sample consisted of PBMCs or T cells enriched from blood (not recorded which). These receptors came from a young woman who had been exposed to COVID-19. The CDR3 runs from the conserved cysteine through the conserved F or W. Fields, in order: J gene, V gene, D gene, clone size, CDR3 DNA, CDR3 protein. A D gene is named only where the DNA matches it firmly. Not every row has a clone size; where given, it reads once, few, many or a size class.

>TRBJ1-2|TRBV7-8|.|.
TGTGCCAGCAGCTTAGAGGGGTCGCAGGGCTACACCTTC
CASSLEGSQGYTF
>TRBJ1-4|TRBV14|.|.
TGTGCCAGCAGCCAAGACAGGGGAATAAATGAAAAACTGTTTTTT
CASSQDRGINEKLFF
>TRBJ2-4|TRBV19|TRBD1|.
TGTGCCAGTAACTCCAGGGGGCAAGGCAAAAACATTCAGTACTTC
CASNSRGQGKNIQYF
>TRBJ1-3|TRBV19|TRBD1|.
TGTGCCAGTAACCTCCGGGACAGCTCTGGAAACACCATATATTTT
CASNLRDSSGNTIYF
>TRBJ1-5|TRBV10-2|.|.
TGCGCCAGCAGTGAGTCAGGGGCCTGGCAGCCCCAGCATTTT
CASSESGAWQPQHF
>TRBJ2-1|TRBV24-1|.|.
TGTGCCACCTCGGACACCAATGAGCAGTTCTTC
CATSDTNEQFF
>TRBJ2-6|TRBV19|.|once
TGTGCCAGTAGTATCAGGGCAGACTCTGGGGCCAACGTCCTGACTTTC
CASSIRADSGANVLTF
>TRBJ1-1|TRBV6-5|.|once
TGTGCCAGCAGTTACCACTCCGCAGCAAGCGTTGAAGCTTTCTTT
CASSYHSAASVEAFF
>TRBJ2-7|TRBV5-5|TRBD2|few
TGTGCCAGCAGCTTAGCGGGAGGGCCGTCCTACGAGCAGTACTTC
CASSLAGGPSYEQYF
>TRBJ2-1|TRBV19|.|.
TGTGCCAGTAGTATAGGGGGGGCGGGAGCGGGCAATGAGCAGTTCTTC
CASSIGGAGAGNEQFF
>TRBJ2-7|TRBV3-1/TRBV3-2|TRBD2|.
TGTGCCAGCAGCCCAAGACTAGCGGGCTCCGAGCAGTACTTC
CASSPRLAGSEQYF
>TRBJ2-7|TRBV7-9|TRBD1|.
TGTGCCAGCAGCACCTCGGGACAGTCCTACGAGCAGTACTTC
CASSTSGQSYEQYF
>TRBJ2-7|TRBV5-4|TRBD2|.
TGTGCCAGCAGCTTGGGAGGGACTAGTACGACCTACGAGCAGTACTTC
CASSLGGTSTTYEQYF
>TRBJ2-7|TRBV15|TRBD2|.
TGTGCCACCAGCAGAGATTCTGGCGGGAGTTTATACGAGCAGTACTTC
CATSRDSGGSLYEQYF
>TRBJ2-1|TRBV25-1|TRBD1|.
TGTGCCAGCAGCCCTACGGGACAGGCGAATGAGCAGTTCTTC
CASSPTGQANEQFF
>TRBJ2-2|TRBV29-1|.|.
TGCAGCGTCTACTACACCGGGGAGCTGTTTTTT
CSVYYTGELFF
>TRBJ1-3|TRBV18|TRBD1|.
TGTGCCAGCTCACCGAGGGGGACAGTTCTCTCTGGAAACACCATATATTTT
CASSPRGTVLSGNTIYF
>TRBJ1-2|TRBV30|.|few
TGTGCCTGGAGTCCCTTCCGGGGGGGCCTGTATGGCTACACCTTC
CAWSPFRGGLYGYTF
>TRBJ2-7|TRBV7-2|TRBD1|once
TGTGCCAGCAGCTCCCAGGGGGCGCCCTACGAGCAGTACTTC
CASSSQGAPYEQYF
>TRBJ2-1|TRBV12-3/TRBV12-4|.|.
TGTGCCAGCAGTCTGACAGCTAGTAATGAGCAGTTCTTC
CASSLTASNEQFF